The rows below give T cell receptor beta chains drawn from one sample of a study of blood T cell repertoires in COVID-19. TCRdb's copy holds only in-frame clones and misses some; the assay was immunoSEQ multiplex PCR. The data show hundreds of thousands of clones, with around 88% seen just once and around 6.6% held by the top ten. Sequenced sample: peripheral blood. These receptors were obtained from a woman aged 25 to 39 with COVID-19, enrolled during active disease. Each CDR3 is given with its conserved first and last residue. A D gene is named only where the DNA matches it firmly. Rows may omit the clone size; those that give it use once, few, many or a size class.

d_gene	v_gene	j_gene	abundance	CDR3nt	CDR3aa
NA	TRBV3-1/TRBV3-2	TRBJ1-6	NA	TGTGCCAGCAGGGGAGGTGGTGATCCCCTCCACTTT	CASRGGGDPLHF
TRBD1	TRBV28	TRBJ2-5	NA	TGTGCCAGTTACTTTATTTTAGGAGACAGGGGGCTCGGGGCCCAGTACTTC	CASYFILGDRGLGAQYF
NA	TRBV21-1	TRBJ1-5	NA	TGTGCCAGCAGCAAATGGGACAGACCTAGCAATCAGCCCCAGCATTTT	CASSKWDRPSNQPQHF
TRBD1	TRBV28	TRBJ2-7	few	TGTGCCACAACTACAGGGGGTGGCTACGAGCAGTACTTC	CATTTGGGYEQYF
NA	TRBV5-1	TRBJ1-6	NA	TGCGCCAGCAGCTTGGGACAGACTAATTCACCCCTCCACTTT	CASSLGQTNSPLHF
NA	TRBV25-1	TRBJ1-4	NA	TGTGCCAGCAGTATCCACAGGGAGTTGGACGAAAAACTGTTTTTT	CASSIHRELDEKLFF
NA	TRBV6-6	TRBJ2-1	NA	TGTGCCAGCCTCAAAATAGCGGGACAGTACAATGAGCAGTTCTTC	CASLKIAGQYNEQFF
TRBD1	TRBV6-5	TRBJ1-2	NA	TGTGCCAGCAGTCGAGGGGGCCGTTCTAACTATGGCTACACCTTC	CASSRGGRSNYGYTF
NA	TRBV21-1	TRBJ2-2	once	TGTGCCAGCAGCATGGGGCATCATGGGACTAGTGGGGTCCGGGAGCTGTTTTTT	CASSMGHHGTSGVRELFF
TRBD1	TRBV5-5	TRBJ2-3	NA	TGTGCCAGCAGCCCGGTACAGGGGTTCACAGATACGCAGTATTTT	CASSPVQGFTDTQYF
TRBD2	TRBV4-1	TRBJ2-1	few	TGCGCCAGCAGCCGCATGACCGGGACTAGCGGCGCTCTCTCCTACAATGAGCAGTTCTTC	CASSRMTGTSGALSYNEQFF
TRBD2	TRBV6-6	TRBJ2-7	NA	TGTGCCAGCAGTTACTCGGGACTAGCTTCCTACGAGCAGTACTTC	CASSYSGLASYEQYF
NA	TRBV4-1	TRBJ2-1	NA	TGCGCCAGCAGTTCCGGGACAAGTGCCCGGGATGAGCAGTTCTTC	CASSSGTSARDEQFF
TRBD1	TRBV7-9	TRBJ2-1	NA	TGTGCCAGCAGCGGGGGAAAGAGACAGGGTAGACAATATGAGCAGTTCTTC	CASSGGKRQGRQYEQFF
TRBD1	TRBV10-1	TRBJ1-3	NA	TGCGCCAGCAGTGAGTTGAGGACAGGGGGCGCCGGAAACACCATATATTTT	CASSELRTGGAGNTIYF
TRBD2	TRBV10-1	TRBJ2-5	NA	TGCGCCAGCAGTGACAGCGGGGTAGAGACCCAGTACTTC	CASSDSGVETQYF
NA	TRBV7-8	TRBJ1-4	NA	TGTGCCAGCGGATATGAAGGGAGATCTAATGAAAAACTGTTTTTT	CASGYEGRSNEKLFF
NA	TRBV15	TRBJ1-5	NA	TGTGCCACCAGCAGAGATATGGAGGGGATAGGCAATCAGCCCCAGCATTTT	CATSRDMEGIGNQPQHF
TRBD2	TRBV2	TRBJ2-5	NA	TGTGCCAGCAGTTCGAACTGGGGAGGGGAGACCCAGTACTTC	CASSSNWGGETQYF
TRBD2	TRBV2	TRBJ2-1	NA	TGTGCCAGCAGTGCTAGAGGCGGGAGGCCGAACAATGAGCAGTTCTTC	CASSARGGRPNNEQFF
NA	TRBV10-3	TRBJ2-5	NA	TGTGCCATCAGGGGCGAGGGAGGGGGCCAAGAGACCCAGTACTTC	CAIRGEGGGQETQYF
TRBD1	TRBV6-2/TRBV6-3	TRBJ1-1	NA	TGTGCCAGCAGTACGACTCCTGGACAGGTCGAAGCTTTCTTT	CASSTTPGQVEAFF
NA	TRBV11-3	TRBJ1-1	NA	TGTGCCAGCAGCTTCTCCCGGGAGGCTTTCTTT	CASSFSREAFF
NA	TRBV10-3	TRBJ1-2	NA	TGTGCCATCAGTGAGAGCCCCGCCTATGGCTACACCTTC	CAISESPAYGYTF
NA	TRBV4-1	TRBJ1-1	NA	TGCGCCAGCAGCCAAGATCCGTCATTTCAGGGCTCGAATGAAGCTTTCTTT	CASSQDPSFQGSNEAFF
TRBD2	TRBV27	TRBJ2-3	NA	TGTGCCAGCAGTCCCCGCGGGGGGCGCACAGATACGCAGTATTTT	CASSPRGGRTDTQYF
NA	TRBV7-2	TRBJ2-1	NA	TGTGCCAGCAGCCCTCAGCAGCGCTTGTACAATGAGCAGTTCTTC	CASSPQQRLYNEQFF
NA	TRBV15	TRBJ1-2	NA	TGTGCCACCAGCAGAGCCTTGGAGGGGCTAGGCTACACCTTC	CATSRALEGLGYTF
TRBD1	TRBV7-6	TRBJ2-7	NA	TGTGCCAGCAGCACCATCGGGACAGGGACCTACGAGCAGTACTTC	CASSTIGTGTYEQYF
NA	TRBV5-1	TRBJ1-1	few	TGCGCCAGCAGCTTGGACAGGGAGACGAACACTGAAGCTTTCTTT	CASSLDRETNTEAFF
TRBD2	TRBV9	TRBJ2-1	NA	TGTGCCAGCAGCGTAGGGACTAGCGGGGATTACAATGAGCAGTTCTTC	CASSVGTSGDYNEQFF
TRBD1	TRBV7-6	TRBJ2-2	NA	TGTGCCAGCAGGGGGGACAGGGTGAACACCGGGGAGCTGTTTTTT	CASRGDRVNTGELFF
NA	TRBV7-9	TRBJ1-2	once	TGTGCCAGCAGCTTAGCGCTGGCAGCTAACTATGGCTACACCTTC	CASSLALAANYGYTF